Below are 14 T cell receptor beta chains sequenced from a single sample in a study of cytomegalovirus exposure and HLA in healthy donors. Primers included in the PCR were 60 Vbeta and 13 Jbeta primers. Clones were read by immunoSEQ multiplex PCR, and TCRdb kept only the in-frame ones, dropping some. The sample carries 90,000 or so clones, approximately 71% recorded once. Specimen: PBMCs. These TCRs come from a woman aged 18-30 years in good health and CMV-seropositive.

This clone has only one observation. The chain recombines TRBV18 with TRBJ1-6; D may be TRBD1 (5 bases). Per the germline V gene, CDR1 is KGHSH and CDR2 is LQKENI. Trimming shortened V by 4 bases and J by 7 bases, and 11 bases separated the two germline ends. The CDR3 contains 14 residues. DNA for the CDR3: TGTGCCAGCTCACGAGACAGAGTGAATTCACCCCTCCACTTT. This sequence encodes CASSRDRVNSPLHF.

The chain uses TRBV14 and TRBJ2-1, with 12 bases fitting TRBD2. CDR3 length: 14 residues. Trimming cost V 5 bases and J 8 bases; bases outside gene matches: 4. Germline values: CDR1 SGHDN, CDR2 FVKESK. This chain's CDR3 is CASSLRTSGDEQFF. For the CDR3, the DNA is TGTGCCAGCAGCTTGCGGACTAGCGGGGATGAGCAGTTCTTC.

The V gene is TRBV25-1, the J gene TRBJ2-5, with D maybe TRBD1 (6 bases). CDR3 size: 16 residues. Germline CDR1 and CDR2: MGHDK and SYGVNS. V was clipped by 5 bases and J by 5 bases, with 21 bases between them. CDR3 amino acids: CASSHPPQGPGETQYF. The CDR3 DNA reads TGTGCCAGCAGTCACCCTCCACAGGGTCCAGGGGAGACCCAGTACTTC.

V usage is TRBV9 and J usage is TRBJ2-7; TRBD2 matches at 7 bases. Germline values: CDR1 SGDLS, CDR2 YYNGEE. This CDR3 region has 15 residues. The J segment lost 4 bases and the V segment lost 4 bases, leaving 11 bases of the junction unmatched. CDR3 DNA: TGTGCCAGCAGCCCCGGGGGGTCCTCGGGGTACGAGCAGTACTTC. Amino acids: CASSPGGSSGYEQYF.

This clone was seen just once. V gene TRBV14 combines with J gene TRBJ1-4; 9 bases line up with TRBD1. With V trimmed by 0 bases and J by 8 bases, 22 bases remained unmatched. The germline V gene encodes CDR1 SGHDN and CDR2 FVKESK. This CDR3 has 21 residues. CDR3 residues: CASSQDGLKTGTGRGREKLFF. DNA for the CDR3: TGTGCCAGCAGCCAAGACGGACTGAAAACCGGGACAGGGAGGGGTAGGGAAAAACTGTTTTTT.

This clone was found a few times. The chain recombines TRBV9 with TRBJ2-3; possible D gene TRBD2, 6 bases. The CDR3 runs 19 residues. The germline V and J ends were trimmed by 0 bases and 0 bases, with 20 bases remaining between them. Germline V gives CDR1 SGDLS, CDR2 YYNGEE. The CDR3 loop is CASSVVGSGSFTSTDTQYF. The DNA of the CDR3 is TGTGCCAGCAGCGTAGTGGGGAGCGGGTCCTTCACTAGCACAGATACGCAGTATTTT.

The chain recombines TRBV29-1 with TRBJ1-2; 12 bases are shared with TRBD1. V lost 7 bases, J lost 8 bases, and 8 bases stayed unmatched. CDR1 SQVTM and CDR2 ANQGSEA come from the germline V gene. This CDR3 has 13 amino acids. The CDR3 nucleotides read TGCAGCGACGGGACAGGGGGCGGGAAAGGCTACACCTTC. Its translation: CSDGTGGGKGYTF. Full variable domain (rest looked up from reference TRBV29-1 and TRBJ1-2): SAVISQKPSRDICQRGTSLTIQCQVDSQVTMMFWYRQQPGQSLTLIATANQGSEATYESGFVIDKFPISRPNLTFSTLTVSNMSPEDSSIYLCSDGTGGGKGYTFGSGTRLTVV.

The V call is TRBV4-2, the J call TRBJ2-7, with 7 bases that match TRBD2. Germline trimming cut 0 bases from V and 0 bases from J; bases unmatched to any gene: 5. There are 16 residues in the CDR3. Germline CDR1 reads LGHNA; CDR2 reads YNFKEQ. The CDR3, as DNA: TGTGCCAGCAGCCAAGATGTAGGCGGGAGCTCCTACGAGCAGTACTTC. Its translation: CASSQDVGGSSYEQYF.

The CDR3 is CASSLSITGEQPQHF. The CDR3 nucleotides read TGTGCCAGCAGTTTATCGATAACAGGGGAACAGCCCCAGCATTTT. The chain employs TRBV27 and TRBJ1-5, with TRBD1 matching 7 bases. The CDR3 consists of 15 residues. The germline CDR1 and CDR2 sequences are MNHEY and SMNVEV (reference sequence). Trimming removed 0 bases from V and 7 bases from J; junction bases left unmatched: 6.

The V call is TRBV27, the J call TRBJ1-1; TRBD1 matches at 8 bases. This CDR3 is built from 16 residues. In germline, CDR1 is MNHEY, CDR2 SMNVEV (reference sequence). With V trimmed by 5 bases and J by 1 base, 9 bases remained unmatched. The CDR3 sequence: CASSPWTGRGNTEAFF. CDR3 sequence (DNA): TGTGCCAGCAGTCCCTGGACAGGGCGGGGGAACACTGAAGCTTTCTTT.

The chain has TRBV11-2 and TRBJ2-2; TRBD1 agrees at 9 bases. The CDR3 length is 15 residues. Germline lookup yields CDR1 SGHAT and CDR2 FQNNGV. V shed 5 bases and J 7 bases; nucleotides not matched to a gene: 8. The CDR3 spells CASSVSTGGVGELFF. The CDR3 nucleotides read TGTGCCAGCAGCGTTAGCACAGGGGGCGTCGGGGAGCTGTTTTTT. The variable domain in full, completed from reference TRBV11-2 and TRBJ2-2, reads EAGVAQSPRYKIIEKRQSVAFWCNPISGHATLYWYQQILGQGPKLLIQFQNNGVVDDSQLPKDRFSAERLKGVDSTLKIQPAKLEDSAVYLCASSVSTGGVGELFFGEGSRLTVL.

The chain links TRBV7-8 to TRBJ2-5, with 9 bases matching TRBD1. J gave up 5 bases and V 5 bases, and 9 bases lay outside the gene matches. CDR3 length: 15 amino acids. CDR1 is SGHVS and CDR2 is FQNEAQ in the germline V gene. CDR3 protein: CASSTRDRERETQYF. The CDR3 DNA is TGTGCCAGCAGCACGAGGGACAGGGAAAGGGAGACCCAGTACTTC.

This sequence joins TRBV28 and TRBJ2-7; possible D gene TRBD2, 5 bases. CDR1 is MDHEN, CDR2 SYDVKM, per germline. V gave up 6 bases and J gave up 2 bases, with 14 bases separating them. The CDR3 runs 14 residues. Here the CDR3 reads CASRSSQRAYEQYF. The CDR3 nucleotides read TGTGCCAGCAGAAGTTCGCAGAGGGCCTACGAGCAGTACTTC.

In DNA, the CDR3 is TGTGCCAGTAGTATATACGGACCCTGGGGGGAACTTTTCGGGGCAACTAATGAAAAACTGTTTTTT. Translated: CASSIYGPWGELFGATNEKLFF. This chain connects TRBV19 to TRBJ1-4; perhaps TRBD1 as D (5 bases). Trimming cost V 2 bases and J 0 bases, with 28 bases left between them. The CDR3 contains 22 residues. From germline, CDR1 is LNHDA and CDR2 SQIVND (reference sequence).